The TCR beta chain under discussion was sequenced for a study of identical twins (dated by TCRdb to 2016 to 2018). As for the study more broadly: To test whether fetal clonotypes persist, the study used deep sequencing on TCR alpha and beta repertoires from monozygotic twins, unrelated adults of various ages, and cord blood. To rule out contamination, the twin experiments were replicated at different times with different library preparation protocols.

Here is what the overall study found, with its caveats: Fewer insertions were carried by abundant cord blood beta clonotypes; a weaker similar trend was observed in young adult naive repertoires, while no such trend was observed in memory repertoires. Invariant T cells such as MAIT and iNKT could partly confound zero-insertion analyses, though diverse VJ usage argued against this for most clonotypes. The excess sharing between twins in beta out-of-frame sequences was weaker because fewer shared sequences reduced the signal-to-noise ratio. Out-of-frame TCR alpha sequences shared between twins showed an excess of low generation-probability sequences compared with coincidental sharing between unrelated individuals. Because the same donors could not be followed over many years, the conclusions depended on cross-sectional statistical analysis. Out-of-frame TCR alpha sharing in monozygotic twins was systematically underestimated by recombination models, whereas sharing between unrelated individuals was in agreement with the recombination models.

The CDR3 covers 13 residues, taking in both the cysteine and the phenylalanine. Only the CDR3 portion is preserved as DNA: 39 bases, with reading frame beginning at the first base. V drops 2 bases and J drops 6 bases, leaving 8 bases in between. The germline V gene gives CDR1 as MNHEY and CDR2 as SVGAGI. Only healthy Caucasian donors were included. The twin cohort consisted of three pairs of female monozygotic twins, all aged roughly 18 to 30 years. Peripheral blood mononuclear cells were used as the source from which RNA for TCR libraries was isolated. The library was produced with 5' RACE. Sequencing was performed on an Illumina HiSeq 2000. Template switching added a universal primer binding site, and the final cDNA carried a unique molecular identifier that allowed TCR cDNA molecules to be counted accurately. Specific primers in the conserved constant-segment region were used to synthesize first-strand cDNA for the TCR alpha and beta chains. Each cDNA library was double barcoded, with a SMART-Mk sample barcode plus Illumina barcodes, to control for contamination. TruSeq adapter sequences along with Illumina sample barcodes were introduced in two successive PCR steps. The TCR alpha and beta cDNA libraries were sequenced on the Illumina HiSeq platform using custom primers. In the authors' own workflow: Raw reads were processed with MiGEC to extract unique molecular identifiers, and MiXCR was used to determine CDR3 positions. For each individual, recombination models were inferred using an EM algorithm with the repgenHMM and IGoR tools. Shared clonotypes were analyzed with the tcR package in R, and sharing was normalized by the product of cloneset sizes. To study raw recombination without the effects of thymic and clonal selection, out-of-frame nonproductive sequences were analyzed. The public sequencing data were trimmed at Q25 with fastp and processed into clonotypes with MiXCR by TCRdb, which kept only in-frame beta chains. Entries are consolidated by CDR3 protein sequence, retaining the most common genes and DNA. These V and J calls rely on TCRdb rather than the paper's analysis. The sample table records roughly 690,000 distinct CDR3 sequences; around 20% of these occur just once. The leading ten clones occupy around 4.5% of the sample.

About this clonotype itself: The antigen this receptor binds is unknown. Base qualities are missing; no much larger clone stands one base away.

Separately, the same data were catalogued under a study of T cells expressing NK-cell markers. The second paper further reports: In sorted CD3+CD56+NKG2C+, CD3+CD56+NKG2C- and CD3+CD56-NKG2C+ T-cell subsets from eight or nine donors, TCR beta-chain repertoires were profiled. Of the eight sequenced donors, seven were found to be HCMV-seropositive and one was found to be HCMV-seronegative. To restrict sorting to alphabetaTCR-expressing T cells, an anti-gammadeltaTCR antibody was added in several experiments. In roughly 6 donors, the dominant CD3+CD56+NKG2C+ clonotypes were among the top 10 CD8+ clonotypes and accounted for roughly 1.0-7.5% of CD8+ T cells. Those dominant clonotypes were again the most abundant among CD3+CD56-NKG2C+ cells in a few donors, at roughly 25-60.1%. It remained unclear whether the expanded NKG2C-expressing T cell clones were specific for HCMV antigens. All eight donors whose samples were sequenced were randomly selected healthy volunteers, three of them men and five women. To determine HCMV serostatus, a commercial ELISA kit was used to detect HCMV-specific IgG in serum. For roughly six donors, bulk peripheral blood T-cell repertoires were also sequenced from unsorted PBMC. MIGEC was used to demultiplex reads and group the reads by UMI, and MiTCR was used to assemble and quantify clonotypes. To exclude erroneous sequences, only TCR cDNA sequences supported by at least two reads were retained. The tcR package was used for downstream repertoire analysis, with clonotypes matched between fractions based on CDR3 nucleotide sequence plus V segment. Antigen specificity was annotated against VDJdb with VDJmatch, allowing one amino acid substitution in CDR3.

This TCR derives from a woman between 18 and 30 years old in good health. In this chain, TRBV6-5 is recombined with TRBJ1-5; no D gene is confidently identified. The specimen was PBMCs. CDR3 loop: CASSYARGQPQHF. The DNA sequence is TGTGCCAGCAGTTACGCCCGGGGTCAGCCCCAGCATTTT.